This T cell receptor (beta chain) was profiled in a study of CD8 T cells in ankylosing spondylitis. Whole-study findings and limits: A number of the motif variants had already been described in reactive arthritis synovial fluid and blood. Peripheral blood held disease-linked clones only at relatively low frequency, and these were CD8+. A TCR beta motif made of several highly homologous variants seemed typical of ankylosing spondylitis blood. Enrichment of disease-linked clones was reportedly significant in matched ankylosing spondylitis synovial fluid.

Details on this clonotype: The antigen remains undetermined.

In making TCR beta libraries, quantitative 5'-RACE with molecular barcodes was used. TCRdb re-called the 5' RACE reads through MiXCR, storing one row per CDR3 protein. The data hold about 390,000 distinct CDR3 sequences, with about 20% observed a single time. This clonotype originated in a male donor with ankylosing spondylitis. The sample taken for sequencing was blood, either unsorted or a sorted T cell fraction (not recorded which).

The CDR3 reads CASSQDGSQDREQYF. CDR3 in DNA: TGCGCCAGCAGCCAAGACGGCAGCCAGGATCGGGAGCAGTACTTC. J is TRBJ2-7 and V is TRBV4-3; D not resolved. Trimming stripped 0 bases from V and 7 bases from J, with 16 bases between. This CDR3 spans 15 amino acids. Per germline, CDR1 LGHNA and CDR2 YSLEER.